This TCR beta chain was retrieved from a study of blood T cell repertoires in COVID-19. Across the study: Spain, Italy and the United States supplied samples that represented acute and convalescent COVID-19. T cells, B-cell-depleted T cells, or PBMCs provided the cDNA or gDNA that served as material.

In the source study's methods: The authors estimated nucleated cell counts from reference gene primer amplification. The repertoire was sequenced with immunoSEQ multiplex PCR; TCRdb's copy has only in-frame clones and lacks some. Clone size and the V and J calls come from that table; the DNA yielded D and trimming. The table has 210,000 or so clones, roughly 80% seen once. This CDR3 has 21 amino acids. The germline CDR1 and CDR2 sequences are SGHTA and FQGTGA. With 1 base clipped from V and 2 bases from J, the junction kept 18 bases outside the gene matches. The sample was peripheral blood. The sequence came from a human donor in a cohort sampled during active COVID-19. The chain is built from TRBV7-3 and TRBJ2-7; 12 nucleotides match TRBD2. As DNA, the CDR3 is TGTGCCAGCAGCTTAAGAGGTCCCCCTAGCGGGAGGGCAACTTTTCCCTACGAGCAGTACTTC. This codes for CASSLRGPPSGRATFPYEQYF.